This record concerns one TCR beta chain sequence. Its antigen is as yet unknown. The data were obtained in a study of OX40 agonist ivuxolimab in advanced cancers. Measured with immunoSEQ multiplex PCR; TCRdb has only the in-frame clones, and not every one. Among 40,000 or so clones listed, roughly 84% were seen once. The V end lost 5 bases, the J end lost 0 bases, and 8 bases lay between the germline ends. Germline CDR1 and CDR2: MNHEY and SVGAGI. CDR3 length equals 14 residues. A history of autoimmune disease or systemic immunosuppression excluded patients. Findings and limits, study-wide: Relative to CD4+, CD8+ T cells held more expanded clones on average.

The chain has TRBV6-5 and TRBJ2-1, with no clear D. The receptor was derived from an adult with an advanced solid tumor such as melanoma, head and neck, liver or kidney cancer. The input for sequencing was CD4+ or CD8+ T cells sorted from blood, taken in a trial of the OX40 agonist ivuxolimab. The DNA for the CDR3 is TGTGCCAGCAGTAGGAGTAGCTCCTACAATGAGCAGTTCTTC. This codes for CASSRSSSYNEQFF.